The 29 T cell receptor beta chains reported below all come from one sample, sequenced in a study of cytomegalovirus exposure and HLA in healthy donors. The PCR made use of 60 Vbeta and 13 Jbeta primers. The table came from immunoSEQ multiplex PCR; TCRdb's copy has only in-frame clones and leaves some out. The sample consists of 95,000 to 150,000 clones, around two thirds of them appearing once. Source material: PBMCs. Receptors originate from a man aged 55 to 70 in good health and CMV-seropositive.

At least ten counts were recorded for this clone. The gene calls are TRBV7-9 and TRBJ1-4; TRBD1 might be the D (5 bases). There are 16 residues in the CDR3. Trimming removed 4 bases from V and 7 bases from J, with 19 bases in between. CDR1 SEHNR and CDR2 FQNEAQ come from the germline V gene (reference sequence). In DNA, the CDR3 is TGTGCCAGCAGCTATAACCGGGACTCGATGAGTGAAAAACTGTTTTTT. It translates to CASSYNRDSMSEKLFF.

The chain joins TRBV28 to TRBJ1-1, with D uncertain. CDR3 length: 11 amino acids. CDR1 is MDHEN, CDR2 SYDVKM, per germline. Trimming cost V 7 bases and J 10 bases, with 13 bases left between them. CDR3 loop: CASMSPGAAFF. The CDR3 DNA reads TGTGCCAGCATGAGTCCCGGTGCAGCTTTCTTT.

This clone was counted a few times. The V call is TRBV10-1, the J call TRBJ2-7; 9 nucleotides match TRBD2. V lost 5 bases to trimming and J lost 6 bases; unmatched junction nucleotides: 5. Germline CDR1 WNHNN, CDR2 SYGVQD (reference sequence). CDR3 size: 13 residues. CDR3 sequence: CASSTSGGSEQYF. CDR3 in DNA: TGCGCCAGCAGTACCAGCGGGGGGTCCGAGCAGTACTTC.

Regarding this clone: The same CDR3 arises from other DNA sequences in this sample as well. The chain employs TRBV30 and TRBJ2-5, with D perhaps matching TRBD2 (6 bases). Looked up from germline, CDR1 is GTSNPN and CDR2 is SVGIG (reference sequence). The V end lost 0 bases, the J end lost 4 bases, and 6 bases lay between the germline ends. CDR3 length: 12 amino acids. The DNA of the CDR3 is TGTGCCTGGAGTGTACTAGCAGAGACCCAGTACTTC. Translated, it gives CAWSVLAETQYF.

This clone was counted between two and nine times. The chain employs TRBV4-1 and TRBJ2-5; TRBD2 matches at 7 bases. The CDR3 totals 14 residues. The germline V gene has CDR1 MGHRA and CDR2 YSYEKL. The trim removed 4 bases at V and 5 bases at J, leaving 7 bases unmatched. This CDR3 is CASSPGLEGETQYF. In nucleotides, the CDR3 is TGCGCCAGCAGCCCTGGACTAGAGGGCGAGACCCAGTACTTC.

This chain uses TRBV7-3 with TRBJ2-6; TRBD1 might be the D (6 bases). The CDR3 totals 17 residues. With 5 bases removed from V and 3 bases from J, the gap between germline ends came to 17 bases. Germline CDR1 SGHTA, CDR2 FQGTGA. In DNA form, the CDR3 reads TGTGCCAGCAGCCTAGCCCTGGGGGCGGGTGGGGCCAACGTCCTGACTTTC. Translating gives CASSLALGAGGANVLTF.

This chain joins TRBV9 and TRBJ2-1; TRBD2 is a possible D gene (5 bases). Germline CDR1 is SGDLS and CDR2 is YYNGEE. This CDR3 is 14 amino acids long. Trimming took 0 bases from V and 7 from J, leaving 11 bases between them. The CDR3: CASSVVTRSNEQFF. In nucleotides, the CDR3 is TGTGCCAGCAGCGTAGTCACTAGATCGAATGAGCAGTTCTTC.

This clone is a singleton in its sample. The CDR3 reads CATSTRGLLETQYF. CDR3 DNA sequence: TGTGCCACCAGCACCAGAGGCCTCTTGGAGACCCAGTACTTC. The chain uses TRBV15 and TRBJ2-5; unclear D gene. The V end lost 4 bases, the J end lost 5 bases, and 14 bases lay between the germline ends. Looked up from germline, CDR1 is LNHNV and CDR2 is YYDKDF (reference sequence). The length of the CDR3 is 14 residues.

V and J are TRBV6-1 and TRBJ2-1; the D gene is possibly TRBD1 (5 bases). The germline V gene encodes CDR1 MNHNS and CDR2 SASEGT. The V and J ends lost 1 base and 0 bases respectively, with 7 bases between them. The CDR3 is 15 amino acids. The CDR3 DNA reads as TGTGCCAGCAGTGAAGTAGGGGACTCCTACAATGAGCAGTTCTTC. Translation: CASSEVGDSYNEQFF.

This chain links TRBV6-4 with TRBJ2-3, with D perhaps matching TRBD1 (6 bases). Trimming took off 0 bases at V and 3 bases at J, with 10 bases between the two ends. There are 15 residues in the CDR3. Germline assignment: CDR1 MRHNA and CDR2 SNTAGT. Here the CDR3 DNA reads TGTGCCAGCAGTGACTCGCACAGGGAAACAGATACGCAGTATTTT. Its protein is CASSDSHRETDTQYF.

The chain employs TRBV28 and TRBJ2-7; tentatively, D is TRBD1 (6 bases). Between the trimmed V and J ends, which lost 10 bases and 3 bases, there was a span of 10 bases. This CDR3 comprises 11 residues. CDR1 and CDR2 (germline): MDHEN, SYDVKM. The CDR3 loop reads CATRTDYEQYF. DNA for the CDR3: TGTGCCACCCGGACAGACTACGAGCAGTACTTC.

The chain carries TRBV29-1 and TRBJ1-2; TRBD1 matches at 8 bases. CDR1 is SQVTM and CDR2 is ANQGSEA in the germline V gene. The V gene end was trimmed by 2 bases and the J gene end by 3 bases; junction bases not matched to a gene: 5. CDR3 length: 14 amino acids. This chain's CDR3 is CSVERTGLDYGYTF. The CDR3 region has the DNA TGCAGCGTTGAAAGGACAGGGCTTGACTATGGCTACACCTTC.

V usage is TRBV5-1 and J usage is TRBJ2-5; perhaps TRBD1 as D (6 bases). The CDR3 has 13 amino acids. The germline gives CDR1 SGHRS, CDR2 YFSETQ. The germline V and J ends were trimmed by 1 base and 5 bases, with 9 bases remaining between them. CDR3 region: CASSLTGWETQYF. The CDR3 DNA follows: TGCGCCAGCAGCTTGACAGGGTGGGAGACCCAGTACTTC.

V and J are TRBV7-9 and TRBJ2-5; D perhaps matches TRBD2 (5 bases). The CDR3 has 15 amino acids. Germline V gives CDR1 SEHNR, CDR2 FQNEAQ (reference sequence). V was trimmed by 2 bases and J by 5 bases, leaving 15 bases between them. CDR3 sequence (DNA): TGTGCCAGCAGCTTACAGGATTTTAGAGGGGAGACCCAGTACTTC. Its translation is CASSLQDFRGETQYF.

This rearrangement joins TRBV11-1 to TRBJ2-3; possibly TRBD2 for D (5 bases). The CDR3 length is 15 residues. The V gene lost 4 bases and the J gene lost 0 bases, with 11 bases spanning the gap. Germline CDR1 and CDR2: SGHAT and FQDESV (reference sequence). The CDR3 reads CASSSWTPSTDTQYF. Here the CDR3 DNA reads TGTGCCAGCAGCTCCTGGACTCCTAGCACAGATACGCAGTATTTT.

This clone was found once. This chain uses TRBV7-7 with TRBJ2-3; 11 bases map to TRBD2. The length of the CDR3 is 15 residues. From germline, CDR1 is SSHAT and CDR2 FNYEAQ (reference sequence). CDR3 region: CASAKTSGGGDTQYF. The CDR3 DNA reads as TGTGCTAGCGCTAAAACTAGCGGGGGCGGGGATACGCAGTATTTT.

The chain joins TRBV29-1 to TRBJ2-5; TRBD1 matches 9 bases. The trim removed 1 base at V and 5 bases at J, leaving 8 bases unmatched. The CDR3 spans 15 residues. Per the germline V gene, CDR1 is SQVTM and CDR2 is ANQGSEA. CDR3 amino acids: CSVEVGQGWGETQYF. The DNA of the CDR3 is TGCAGCGTTGAAGTGGGACAGGGCTGGGGGGAGACCCAGTACTTC.

This clone was counted between two and nine times. The CDR3 nucleotides read TGTGCCAGCAGCTTACGAGACTCCTACAATGAGCAGTTCTTC. Its protein product is CASSLRDSYNEQFF. The gene calls are TRBV11-2 and TRBJ2-1; no firm D call. Germline CDR1 and CDR2: SGHAT and FQNNGV. V lost 2 bases and J lost 0, with 5 bases in between. This CDR3 is 14 amino acids long.

This clone was picked up one time. The V call is TRBV5-1, the J call TRBJ1-2; maybe TRBD1 (6 bases). The CDR3 runs to 14 residues. Trimming removed 0 bases at V and 4 bases at J, with 10 bases between. Germline V gives CDR1 SGHRS, CDR2 YFSETQ. CDR3 in DNA: TGCGCCAGCAGCTTGGGACAGGAGCGCTATGGCTACACCTTC. Protein product: CASSLGQERYGYTF.

This chain connects TRBV28 to TRBJ2-7; 9 bases map to TRBD2. Germline V gene lookup returns CDR1 MDHEN and CDR2 SYDVKM. Trimming cost V 6 bases and J 3 bases; bases outside gene matches: 12. There are 16 residues in the CDR3. In nucleotides, the CDR3 is TGTGCCAGCAGACCCTTTTATCAGACTAGCGGCTACGAGCAGTACTTC. The encoded protein is CASRPFYQTSGYEQYF.

This chain uses TRBV5-5 with TRBJ1-5, with 10 positions matching TRBD1. Germline-derived CDR1 and CDR2 are SGHKS and YYEKEE (reference sequence). This CDR3 contains 17 residues. The V gene end was trimmed by 4 bases and the J gene end by 5 bases; junction bases not matched to a gene: 12. CDR3 in amino acids: CASSKGQGTTTDQPQHF. Here the CDR3 DNA reads TGTGCCAGCAGCAAGGGACAGGGGACGACTACAGATCAGCCCCAGCATTTT.

The rearrangement joins TRBV9 to TRBJ2-5; 13 nucleotides line up with TRBD2. The CDR3 loop spans 14 amino acids. V was pared by 5 bases and J by 5 bases, with 3 bases of the junction left unmatched. Germline V gives CDR1 SGDLS, CDR2 YYNGEE. The CDR3 here is CASRGTSGDETQYF. DNA of the CDR3: TGTGCCAGCAGGGGGACTAGCGGGGATGAGACCCAGTACTTC.

The chain recombines TRBV2 with TRBJ1-1, with 7 bases that match TRBD1. With V trimmed by 8 bases and J by 0 bases, 3 bases remained unmatched. The length of the CDR3 is 13 residues. Per germline, CDR1 SNHLY and CDR2 FYNNEI. The CDR3 loop is CASSTGMNTEAFF. The DNA for the CDR3 is TGTGCCAGCTCGACAGGGATGAACACTGAAGCTTTCTTT.

The chain couples TRBV28 to TRBJ1-3; 12 nucleotides align to TRBD1. The trim removed 7 bases at V and 9 bases at J, leaving 13 bases unmatched. CDR1 is MDHEN and CDR2 is SYDVKM in the germline V gene. The CDR3 totals 16 residues. CDR3 in amino acids: CASTSTGDRGLSTIYF. CDR3 sequence (DNA): TGTGCCAGCACCTCTACGGGGGACAGGGGGCTGTCCACCATATATTTT.

A few counts support this clone. Germline and junction disagree at one end, which may indicate a read error. The gene calls are TRBV7-7 and TRBJ2-6; no firm D call. Germline values: CDR1 SSHAT, CDR2 FNYEAQ (reference sequence). CDR3 length: 14 residues. The CDR3 sequence: CASSPGGGANVLTF. The CDR3 coding sequence is TGTGCTAGCAGCCCAGGTGGGGGGGCCAACGTCCTGACTTTC. The whole variable domain, filled in from reference TRBV7-7 and TRBJ2-6, reads GAGVSQSPRYKVTKRGQDVTLRCDPISSHATLYWYQQALGQGPEFLTYFNYEAQPDKSGLPSDRFSAERPEGSISTLTIQRTEQRDSAMYRCASSPGGGANVLTFGAGSRLTVL.

In this sample, this clone turned up once. The chain joins TRBV6-5 to TRBJ2-7; possible D gene TRBD2, 5 bases. Germline-derived CDR1 and CDR2 are MNHEY and SVGAGI. V was shortened by 1 base and J by 7 bases, with 14 bases between the two germline ends. The CDR3 extends over 14 amino acids. Here the CDR3 reads CASSYFGVGGEQYF. CDR3 bases: TGTGCCAGCAGTTACTTCGGGGTGGGTGGTGAGCAGTACTTC.

CDR3 sequence reads: CASSLISGGQETQYF. DNA for the CDR3: TGTGCCAGCAGCCTCATATCAGGGGGCCAAGAGACCCAGTACTTC. The chain carries TRBV5-8 and TRBJ2-5; 7 bases match TRBD1. This CDR3 is 15 amino acids long. Germline V CDR1 and CDR2: SGHTS, YDEGEE. Trimming took 4 bases from V and 1 from J; bases not matched to a gene: 7. The variable domain in full, with the rest retrieved from reference TRBV5-8 and TRBJ2-5, is EAGVTQSPTHLIKTRGQQATLRCSPISGHTSVYWYQQALGLGLQFLLWYDEGEERNRGNFPPRFSGRQFPNYSSELNVNALELEDSALYLCASSLISGGQETQYFGPGTRLLVL.

The rearrangement uses TRBV2 and TRBJ2-7, with 9 nucleotides matching TRBD1. The V segment lost 3 bases and the J segment 4 bases; nucleotides outside the gene matches: 13. The CDR3 consists of 17 residues. The germline V gene has CDR1 SNHLY and CDR2 FYNNEI. Here the CDR3 DNA reads TGTGCCAGCAGTGAGAGACAGGGGGTTCGTAGGGTTTACGAGCAGTACTTC. Translated: CASSERQGVRRVYEQYF.

This clone was detected only a few times. V usage is TRBV7-9 and J usage is TRBJ1-2; TRBD1 matches 10 bases. This CDR3 region has 15 residues. Trimming removed 5 bases from V and 8 bases from J; junction bases left unmatched: 11. Germline lookup yields CDR1 SEHNR and CDR2 FQNEAQ (reference sequence). In nucleotides, the CDR3 is TGTGCCAGCAGCCCGAGACAGGGGGCTTCGTGGGGCTACACCTTC. This gives the protein CASSPRQGASWGYTF.